These T cell receptor beta chains were read from a single sample in a study of blood T cell repertoires in COVID-19. The repertoire was sequenced with immunoSEQ multiplex PCR; TCRdb's copy has only in-frame clones and lacks some. The sample yields about 270,000 clones, approximately 85% seen once. The sequenced sample consisted of PBMCs or T cells enriched from blood (not recorded which). The receptors derive from a woman aged 45-65 years with acute COVID-19. CDR3s include the opening cysteine and the closing phenylalanine or tryptophan. D genes are given only for firm matches. The size of a clone is reported for some rows only, either as once, few or many, or as a class for expanded clones.

cdr3_nt: TGTGCCAGCAGCCAAAGAGGACAGGGGGCCAAAAAGGGCAATCAGCCCCAGCATTTT
cdr3_aa: CASSQRGQGAKKGNQPQHF
j_call: TRBJ1-5
clone_size: NA
d_call: TRBD1
v_call: TRBV3-1/TRBV3-2

cdr3_nt: TGTGCCAGCAGCTTACGACAGGTGAACACTGAAGCTTTCTTT
cdr3_aa: CASSLRQVNTEAFF
j_call: TRBJ1-1
clone_size: NA
d_call: NA
v_call: TRBV5-4

cdr3_nt: TGCGCCAGCAACCTCGGACAGCGCAATTCACCCCTCCACTTT
cdr3_aa: CASNLGQRNSPLHF
j_call: TRBJ1-6
clone_size: NA
d_call: NA
v_call: TRBV5-1

cdr3_nt: TGTGCCAGCACTCGCCAGGGGGACAACTATGGCTACACCTTC
cdr3_aa: CASTRQGDNYGYTF
j_call: TRBJ1-2
clone_size: NA
d_call: TRBD1
v_call: TRBV25-1

cdr3_nt: TGTGCCATCAGTGAGTCCGAGATCTACGAGCAGTACTTC
cdr3_aa: CAISESEIYEQYF
j_call: TRBJ2-7
clone_size: NA
d_call: NA
v_call: TRBV10-3

cdr3_nt: TGTGCCAGCAGCAGGGACAGGAGACTTAACTATGGCTACACCTTC
cdr3_aa: CASSRDRRLNYGYTF
j_call: TRBJ1-2
clone_size: NA
d_call: TRBD1
v_call: TRBV5-6

cdr3_nt: TGTGCCACTCTCTACCCCCTTCGGGCCTACGAGCAGTACTTC
cdr3_aa: CATLYPLRAYEQYF
j_call: TRBJ2-7
clone_size: NA
d_call: NA
v_call: TRBV6-5

cdr3_nt: TGTGCCAGCAGCTACTCGGTGTCAGGGGATGAGACCCAGTACTTC
cdr3_aa: CASSYSVSGDETQYF
j_call: TRBJ2-5
clone_size: NA
d_call: NA
v_call: TRBV5-4

cdr3_nt: TGTGCCAGCAGCCCGCCCGGGGGGCAAGAGACCCAGTACTTC
cdr3_aa: CASSPPGGQETQYF
j_call: TRBJ2-5
clone_size: NA
d_call: TRBD2
v_call: TRBV9

cdr3_nt: TGTGCCAGCAGCTTTTCACAGGCAACCTATGGCTACACCTTC
cdr3_aa: CASSFSQATYGYTF
j_call: TRBJ1-2
clone_size: NA
d_call: NA
v_call: TRBV7-9

cdr3_nt: TGCGCCAGCAGCTCGGACGGGAGACGGTCGAACACTGAAGCTTTCTTT
cdr3_aa: CASSSDGRRSNTEAFF
j_call: TRBJ1-1
clone_size: NA
d_call: NA
v_call: TRBV5-1

cdr3_nt: TGTGCCAGCAGCGTGGGACAGGGGGGACCTTCTAATGAAAAACTGTTTTTT
cdr3_aa: CASSVGQGGPSNEKLFF
j_call: TRBJ1-4
clone_size: NA
d_call: TRBD1
v_call: TRBV5-8

cdr3_nt: TGTGCCAGCAGTTACGAGGGCAGGGGACAGAATGAGCAGTTCTTC
cdr3_aa: CASSYEGRGQNEQFF
j_call: TRBJ2-1
clone_size: NA
d_call: TRBD1
v_call: TRBV6-5

cdr3_nt: TGTGCCAGCAGCCAAGCCGGGGTCGAGCAGTACTTC
cdr3_aa: CASSQAGVEQYF
j_call: TRBJ2-7
clone_size: NA
d_call: NA
v_call: TRBV3-1/TRBV3-2

cdr3_nt: TGTGCCAGTAGTATTGGTTCCTTCGGACAGGGCTCTGGAAACACCATATATTTT
cdr3_aa: CASSIGSFGQGSGNTIYF
j_call: TRBJ1-3
clone_size: NA
d_call: TRBD1
v_call: TRBV19

cdr3_nt: TGCGCCAGCAGCTTGTACAGGGGGCAGAACACTGAAGCTTTCTTT
cdr3_aa: CASSLYRGQNTEAFF
j_call: TRBJ1-1
clone_size: NA
d_call: TRBD1
v_call: TRBV5-1

cdr3_nt: TGTGCCATCAGTGTTGGCGGGGCTTTCGATACGCAGTATTTT
cdr3_aa: CAISVGGAFDTQYF
j_call: TRBJ2-3
clone_size: NA
d_call: NA
v_call: TRBV10-3

cdr3_nt: TGCGCCAGCAGCGCTGACAGCAACTATGGCTACACCTTC
cdr3_aa: CASSADSNYGYTF
j_call: TRBJ1-2
clone_size: NA
d_call: NA
v_call: TRBV4-3

cdr3_nt: TGCGCCAGCAGCTTGTCCGGGGGAAACAATCAGCCCCAGCATTTT
cdr3_aa: CASSLSGGNNQPQHF
j_call: TRBJ1-5
clone_size: once
d_call: NA
v_call: TRBV5-1

cdr3_nt: TGTGCTAGTGGTTTGGTACTATCGGGACTAGCGGGGGACTACGAGCAGTACTTC
cdr3_aa: CASGLVLSGLAGDYEQYF
j_call: TRBJ2-7
clone_size: NA
d_call: TRBD2
v_call: TRBV12-5

cdr3_nt: TGTGCCAGCAGCCATGCCGGGACAGGGAGGTACAATGAGCAGTTCTTC
cdr3_aa: CASSHAGTGRYNEQFF
j_call: TRBJ2-1
clone_size: NA
d_call: TRBD1
v_call: TRBV5-4

cdr3_nt: TGTGCCTGGAGGTCCAGCTCCTACGAGCAGTACTTC
cdr3_aa: CAWRSSSYEQYF
j_call: TRBJ2-7
clone_size: many
d_call: NA
v_call: TRBV30

cdr3_nt: TGTGCCAGCAGCCCCAACAGGGAGTTACGTGGCTACACCTTC
cdr3_aa: CASSPNRELRGYTF
j_call: TRBJ1-2
clone_size: NA
d_call: NA
v_call: TRBV7-9

cdr3_nt: TGTGCCAGCTCACCCTGGACAGGGAACACCGGGGAGCTGTTTTTT
cdr3_aa: CASSPWTGNTGELFF
j_call: TRBJ2-2
clone_size: NA
d_call: TRBD1
v_call: TRBV18

cdr3_nt: TGCGCCAGCAGCTCGGACAGGGCCGGTAACTATGGCTACACCTTC
cdr3_aa: CASSSDRAGNYGYTF
j_call: TRBJ1-2
clone_size: NA
d_call: TRBD1
v_call: TRBV5-1

cdr3_nt: TGTGCCTGGATGCTTACAGGGGCTAATGAAAAACTGTTTTTT
cdr3_aa: CAWMLTGANEKLFF
j_call: TRBJ1-4
clone_size: NA
d_call: TRBD1
v_call: TRBV30

cdr3_nt: TGTGCCAGCAGCGACAGATCAACTAATGAAAAACTGTTTTTT
cdr3_aa: CASSDRSTNEKLFF
j_call: TRBJ1-4
clone_size: NA
d_call: NA
v_call: TRBV6-5

cdr3_nt: TGTGCCAGCAGTACCGGAGGGGTGGACACTGAAGCTTTCTTT
cdr3_aa: CASSTGGVDTEAFF
j_call: TRBJ1-1
clone_size: NA
d_call: NA
v_call: TRBV2

cdr3_nt: TGCGCCAGCAGCTCCGGACAGGGGCACAATGAGCAGTTCTTC
cdr3_aa: CASSSGQGHNEQFF
j_call: TRBJ2-1
clone_size: NA
d_call: TRBD1
v_call: TRBV5-1

cdr3_nt: TGTGCCAGCTCACCACAACAGGCTACCCCGAACACTGAAGCTTTCTTT
cdr3_aa: CASSPQQATPNTEAFF
j_call: TRBJ1-1
clone_size: NA
d_call: NA
v_call: TRBV18

cdr3_nt: TGTGCCAGCAGCTCACACGACAGGAATTCACCCCTCCACTTT
cdr3_aa: CASSSHDRNSPLHF
j_call: TRBJ1-6
clone_size: NA
d_call: NA
v_call: TRBV7-2

cdr3_nt: TGTGCCAGCAGCTTCAGAAACACTGAAGCTTTCTTT
cdr3_aa: CASSFRNTEAFF
j_call: TRBJ1-1
clone_size: once
d_call: NA
v_call: TRBV7-9

cdr3_nt: TGTGCCAGCAGCTTACCCCTAGAATTACTACGTAGCCATGAGCAGTTCTTC
cdr3_aa: CASSLPLELLRSHEQFF
j_call: TRBJ2-1
clone_size: NA
d_call: NA
v_call: TRBV7-9

cdr3_nt: TGTGCCAGCAGATCGGGGGGAACAGATACGCAGTATTTT
cdr3_aa: CASRSGGTDTQYF
j_call: TRBJ2-3
clone_size: NA
d_call: TRBD2
v_call: TRBV2

cdr3_nt: TGTGCCAGCAGCTTAGTGCTAGCGGGGGGGCGGCCCGGGGAGCTGTTTTTT
cdr3_aa: CASSLVLAGGRPGELFF
j_call: TRBJ2-2
clone_size: once
d_call: TRBD2
v_call: TRBV7-2

cdr3_nt: TGTGCCAGCAGCTTTGGGACAGACTTTGAAGCTTTCTTT
cdr3_aa: CASSFGTDFEAFF
j_call: TRBJ1-1
clone_size: NA
d_call: TRBD1
v_call: TRBV5-6

cdr3_nt: TGTGCCAGCAGCCACCAGGACGGGAACACAGATACGCAGTATTTT
cdr3_aa: CASSHQDGNTDTQYF
j_call: TRBJ2-3
clone_size: NA
d_call: NA
v_call: TRBV6-2/TRBV6-3

cdr3_nt: TGTGCCAGCAGTTTCGCCCCTCCCGGGACAACGAACCTGTACAATGAGCAGTTCTTC
cdr3_aa: CASSFAPPGTTNLYNEQFF
j_call: TRBJ2-1
clone_size: NA
d_call: NA
v_call: TRBV6-2/TRBV6-3

cdr3_nt: TGTGCCAGCAGCCAAGGAGGGACTAGCGGGGGTTACGAGCAGTACTTC
cdr3_aa: CASSQGGTSGGYEQYF
j_call: TRBJ2-7
clone_size: few
d_call: TRBD2
v_call: TRBV4-2

cdr3_nt: TGTGCCAGCAGATTCAACAGGGCGGGCGCTGAAGCTTTCTTT
cdr3_aa: CASRFNRAGAEAFF
j_call: TRBJ1-1
clone_size: few
d_call: NA
v_call: TRBV3-1/TRBV3-2

cdr3_nt: TGTGCCAGCAGCCACGACAGGGGGATGAACGGCTACACCTTC
cdr3_aa: CASSHDRGMNGYTF
j_call: TRBJ1-2
clone_size: NA
d_call: TRBD1
v_call: TRBV6-2/TRBV6-3

cdr3_nt: TGTGCCAGCAGCTTAGCGGCCGGGTTGGATGGCTACACCTTC
cdr3_aa: CASSLAAGLDGYTF
j_call: TRBJ1-2
clone_size: few
d_call: NA
v_call: TRBV7-9

cdr3_nt: TGTGCCAGCAGTTTCCAGGGGCGGTTGAACACTGAAGCTTTCTTT
cdr3_aa: CASSFQGRLNTEAFF
j_call: TRBJ1-1
clone_size: NA
d_call: NA
v_call: TRBV27

cdr3_nt: TGTGCCAGCAGCTTAAGGGGACTAGGTAACAATGAGCAGTTCTTC
cdr3_aa: CASSLRGLGNNEQFF
j_call: TRBJ2-1
clone_size: NA
d_call: TRBD2
v_call: TRBV7-3

cdr3_nt: TGTGCCAGCAGCCCCCTGACTAGCGGGGGGTCCCGGGGGAATGAGCAGTTCTTC
cdr3_aa: CASSPLTSGGSRGNEQFF
j_call: TRBJ2-1
clone_size: NA
d_call: TRBD2
v_call: TRBV16

cdr3_nt: TGTGCCAGCACTTATGGACTTGAAGCTTTCTTT
cdr3_aa: CASTYGLEAFF
j_call: TRBJ1-1
clone_size: NA
d_call: NA
v_call: TRBV6-5

cdr3_nt: TGCGCCAGCAAGGGACAGGGGGCCACTGAAGCTTTCTTT
cdr3_aa: CASKGQGATEAFF
j_call: TRBJ1-1
clone_size: once
d_call: TRBD1
v_call: TRBV5-1

cdr3_nt: TGTGCCACCCAGGGATCTGGAAACACCATATATTTT
cdr3_aa: CATQGSGNTIYF
j_call: TRBJ1-3
clone_size: NA
d_call: NA
v_call: TRBV10-3

cdr3_nt: TGTGCCAGCAGCTTAGGGACAGGGATGAATGAGCAGTTCTTC
cdr3_aa: CASSLGTGMNEQFF
j_call: TRBJ2-1
clone_size: NA
d_call: TRBD1
v_call: TRBV11-2

cdr3_nt: TGTGCCAGCAGCACTACAGGGATGGGTCAGCCCCAGCATTTT
cdr3_aa: CASSTTGMGQPQHF
j_call: TRBJ1-5
clone_size: NA
d_call: NA
v_call: TRBV13

cdr3_nt: TGTGCCAGCAGCCTCAGCCCTCGGGGGGAGACCCAGTACTTC
cdr3_aa: CASSLSPRGETQYF
j_call: TRBJ2-5
clone_size: NA
d_call: NA
v_call: TRBV5-6